This TCR beta chain was captured in a study of response to subunit inactivated influenza vaccine. Study conclusions and caveats: The authors offered the suggestion that each seasonal influenza vaccination recruits few new T cells.

TCRdb passed the RT-PCR reads through MiXCR, listing each CDR3 protein once. Here the sample spans about 780,000 distinct CDR3 sequences, less than 20% being singletons. With respect to this clonotype: Its cognate antigen is unknown.

This CDR3 spans 12 amino acids. The clonotype comes from a man aged 45-65 years who received an inactivated influenza vaccine. V gene TRBV21-1 combines with J gene TRBJ1-5. TRBV21-1 counts as a pseudogene. The sample here was PBMCs from blood, taken 5 days after vaccination. The CDR3 nucleotides read TGTGCCAGCAGCAAAGGGGAAGAGCCCCAGCATTTT. It specifies CASSKGEEPQHF.